The 21 T cell receptor beta chains below were found in one sample sequenced in a study of blood T cell repertoires in COVID-19. Using immunoSEQ multiplex PCR, the repertoire was profiled, and TCRdb retains in-frame clones only, with some absent. The data hold over 70,000 clones, with 80% to 90% observed a single time. Input material: peripheral blood. Every receptor here comes from a human donor in a cohort sampled during active COVID-19.

The chain combines TRBV5-1 with TRBJ2-1, with a tentative D call TRBD1 (5 bases). CDR3 size: 16 residues. CDR1 and CDR2 (germline): SGHRS, YFSETQ. Between the trimmed V and J ends, which lost 4 bases and 1 base, there was a span of 15 bases. CDR3 protein: CASSRRVLTSYNEQFF. In DNA form, the CDR3 reads TGCGCCAGCAGCCGCAGGGTCCTAACTTCCTACAATGAGCAGTTCTTC.

The V call is TRBV4-1, the J call TRBJ1-6, with D unresolved. CDR3 length: 15 residues. V lost 1 base and J 7 bases, leaving 11 bases between the germline ends. The germline V gene has CDR1 MGHRA and CDR2 YSYEKL. The CDR3 bases are TGCGCCAGCAGCCAAGGTTTTTCGCGAAATTCACCCCTCCACTTT. Its translation is CASSQGFSRNSPLHF.

The CDR3 reads CASSPALGQFYGYTF. CDR3 coding DNA: TGCGCCAGCAGCCCGGCTTTGGGGCAATTTTATGGCTACACCTTC. J is TRBJ1-2 and V is TRBV5-1, with D tentatively TRBD1 (5 bases). V was trimmed by 4 bases and J by 5 bases, leaving 18 bases between them. This CDR3 is 15 amino acids long. Germline V gene sequence: CDR1 SGHRS, CDR2 YFSETQ.

The gene calls are TRBV15 and TRBJ2-5, with 8 bases fitting TRBD1. This CDR3 is 16 amino acids long. CDR1 LNHNV and CDR2 YYDKDF come from the germline V gene (reference sequence). The junction had 8 bases not matched to a gene; V was cut back by 0 bases and J by 5 bases. Here the CDR3 DNA reads TGTGCCACCAGCAGAGATGGACAGGGACGAGGGGAGACCCAGTACTTC. The encoded protein is CATSRDGQGRGETQYF. The entire variable domain, with the rest obtained from reference TRBV15 and TRBJ2-5, is as follows: DAMVIQNPRYQVTQFGKPVTLSCSQTLNHNVMYWYQQKSSQAPKLLFHYYDKDFNNEADTPDNFQSRRPNTSFCFLDIRSPGLGDTAMYLCATSRDGQGRGETQYFGPGTRLLVL.

The V call is TRBV5-1, the J call TRBJ1-1; TRBD1 is a possible D gene (5 bases). With 5 bases removed from V and 6 bases from J, the gap between germline ends came to 17 bases. Germline lookup yields CDR1 SGHRS and CDR2 YFSETQ. The CDR3 contains 14 residues. CDR3 nucleotides: TGCGCCAGCAGGTCAGGGTTGATGATCCCTGAAGCTTTCTTT. Protein: CASRSGLMIPEAFF. The whole variable domain, filled in from reference TRBV5-1 and TRBJ1-1, reads KAGVTQTPRYLIKTRGQQVTLSCSPISGHRSVSWYQQTPGQGLQFLFEYFSETQRNKGNFPGRFSGRQFSNSRSEMNVSTLELGDSALYLCASRSGLMIPEAFFGQGTRLTVV.

The V call is TRBV2, the J call TRBJ2-7, with TRBD1 identical over 12 bases. V was clipped by 5 bases and J by 2 bases; unmatched bases: 10. Germline CDR1 is SNHLY and CDR2 is FYNNEI. The CDR3 is 17 amino acids. CDR3 sequence: CASSRDRGHGGAYEQYF. The DNA of the CDR3 is TGTGCCAGCAGTCGGGACAGGGGGCACGGGGGGGCCTACGAGCAGTACTTC.

J is TRBJ2-7 and V is TRBV20-1; possibly TRBD1 for D (5 bases). The CDR3 contains 14 residues. CDR1 and CDR2 from the germline V gene are DFQATT and SNEGSKA (reference sequence). Between the trimmed V and J ends, which lost 3 bases and 1 base, there was a span of 13 bases. The CDR3 DNA reads TGCAGTGCTAGTTCCCAGGGCGCATCCTACGAGCAGTACTTC. Residues: CSASSQGASYEQYF.

The rearrangement joins TRBV3-1 (or the pseudogene TRBV3-2) to TRBJ2-1; 7 bases fit TRBD1. This CDR3 has 13 residues. Trimming removed 3 bases from V and 12 bases from J; junction bases left unmatched: 8. Germline lookup yields CDR1 LGHDT and CDR2 YNNKEL (reference sequence). The CDR3 sequence is CASSHLGQAGQFF. The CDR3 nucleotides are TGTGCCAGCAGCCACCTAGGACAGGCTGGGCAGTTCTTC.

This sequence joins TRBV7-3 and TRBJ2-7; TRBD1 matches at 9 bases. The CDR3 sequence is 13 residues long. Trimming cost V 5 bases and J 4 bases; bases outside gene matches: 3. Germline V gene sequence: CDR1 SGHTA, CDR2 FQGTGA. The CDR3 sequence is CASSPGTGYEQYF. The DNA of the CDR3 is TGTGCCAGCAGCCCCGGGACAGGGTACGAGCAGTACTTC.

V usage is TRBV28 and J usage is TRBJ2-2; TRBD1 might be the D (5 bases). The V gene's germline CDR1 is MDHEN and CDR2 SYDVKM. The CDR3 is made up of 21 amino acids. V lost 0 bases to trimming and J lost 0 bases, with 23 bases between them. CDR3: CASSLWPQGVVFSSNTGELFF. Written as DNA, the CDR3 is TGTGCCAGCAGTTTATGGCCCCAAGGGGTAGTGTTTTCCTCGAACACCGGGGAGCTGTTTTTT.

Here the CDR3 DNA reads TGTGCCAGCAGCGTGACAGGGGAGGTCACCGGGGAGCTGTTTTTT. Protein sequence: CASSVTGEVTGELFF. This rearrangement joins TRBV11-2 to TRBJ2-2, with TRBD1 matching over 8 bases. J lost 4 bases, V lost 5 bases, and 6 bases had no gene match. This CDR3 comprises 15 residues. Per germline, CDR1 SGHAT and CDR2 FQNNGV.

This clone has more than one count but fewer than ten. This chain joins TRBV4-2 and TRBJ1-2; 11 nucleotides line up with TRBD1. This CDR3 comprises 17 residues. V shed 1 base, J shed 8 bases, and the junction held 12 bases outside the gene matches. The germline V gene has CDR1 LGHNA and CDR2 YNFKEQ. The CDR3 is CASSQGLTGQGALGYTF. Here the CDR3 DNA reads TGTGCCAGCAGCCAAGGGCTCACCGGACAGGGGGCACTCGGCTACACCTTC.

The gene calls are TRBV11-3 and TRBJ2-3, with 9 bases lining up with TRBD1. J gave up 3 bases and V 5 bases, and 6 bases lay outside the gene matches. Germline assignment: CDR1 SGHNT and CDR2 YENEEA. CDR3 length: 15 residues. CDR3 loop: CASSRGTGRTDTQYF. The CDR3 DNA sequence: TGTGCCAGCAGCCGCGGGACAGGGAGGACAGATACGCAGTATTTT.

This chain joins TRBV7-2 and TRBJ1-4, with D perhaps matching TRBD1 (6 bases). CDR1 is SGHTA, CDR2 FQGNSA, per germline. V was trimmed by 5 bases and J by 7 bases, leaving 17 bases between them. This CDR3 has 15 residues. CDR3 nucleotides: TGTGCCAGCAGCCCAGCGGGGGGCATCGGTGAAAAACTGTTTTTT. Its translation is CASSPAGGIGEKLFF. Supplemented by reference TRBV7-2 and TRBJ1-4, the full variable domain reads GAGVSQSPSNKVTEKGKDVELRCDPISGHTALYWYRQSLGQGLEFLIYFQGNSAPDKSGLPSDRFSAERTGGSVSTLTIQRTQQEDSAVYLCASSPAGGIGEKLFFGSGTQLSVL.

V usage is TRBV10-3 and J usage is TRBJ2-2; weak D call: TRBD1 (6 bases). Trimming removed 3 bases at V and 11 bases at J, with 16 bases between. Per germline, CDR1 ENHRY and CDR2 SYGVKD. CDR3 length: 14 amino acids. CDR3 sequence: CAISDSRGEGELFF. The DNA for the CDR3 is TGTGCCATCAGTGACAGCAGGGGAGAGGGTGAGCTGTTTTTT.

The chain joins TRBV11-3 to TRBJ1-6; 7 nucleotides match TRBD1. Germline trimming cut 4 bases from V and 4 bases from J; bases unmatched to any gene: 4. CDR1 is SGHNT, CDR2 YENEEA, per germline. This CDR3 comprises 15 residues. The CDR3 reads CASSWRDSYNSPLHF. CDR3 bases: TGTGCCAGCAGCTGGCGGGACAGTTATAATTCACCCCTCCACTTT.

The J gene is TRBJ2-3, the V gene TRBV27, with D perhaps matching TRBD1 (5 bases). Germline V gives CDR1 MNHEY, CDR2 SMNVEV (reference sequence). The CDR3 length is 13 residues. Trimming removed 5 bases at V and 0 bases at J, with 6 bases between. This CDR3 is CASSGASTDTQYF. In DNA form, the CDR3 reads TGTGCCAGCAGTGGGGCTAGCACAGATACGCAGTATTTT.

This clone occurred a few times. In nucleotides, the CDR3 is TGTGCCATAGCCGGGACAGCTAGCACAGATACGCAGTATTTT. Translated: CAIAGTASTDTQYF. The genes are TRBV10-3 and TRBJ2-3, with 7 bases that match TRBD1. The CDR3 has 14 amino acids. Germline assignment: CDR1 ENHRY and CDR2 SYGVKD. V was clipped by 9 bases and J by 0 bases; unmatched bases: 6.

V gene TRBV5-1 combines with J gene TRBJ2-1; 8 bases align to TRBD1. The germline V gene has CDR1 SGHRS and CDR2 YFSETQ. The CDR3 extends over 13 amino acids. With 7 bases clipped from V and 3 bases from J, the junction kept 3 bases outside the gene matches. CDR3 DNA sequence: TGCGCCAGCTCGGACAGGGACTACAATGAGCAGTTCTTC. The encoded protein is CASSDRDYNEQFF. Supplemented by reference TRBV5-1 and TRBJ2-1, the full variable domain reads KAGVTQTPRYLIKTRGQQVTLSCSPISGHRSVSWYQQTPGQGLQFLFEYFSETQRNKGNFPGRFSGRQFSNSRSEMNVSTLELGDSALYLCASSDRDYNEQFFGPGTRLTVL.

In its sample, this clone ranks as medium-sized. The chain combines TRBV3-1 (or the pseudogene TRBV3-2) with TRBJ1-6, with D uncertain. The germline gives CDR1 LGHDT, CDR2 YNNKEL (reference sequence). The CDR3 is 12 amino acids. V gave up 4 bases and J gave up 10 bases, with 8 bases separating them. In DNA, the CDR3 is TGTGCCAGCAGCCCTATTCTGTCACCCCTCCACTTT. Its translation: CASSPILSPLHF.

The chain employs TRBV11-3 and TRBJ2-1; 7 bases are shared with TRBD1. From germline, CDR1 is SGHNT and CDR2 YENEEA. With V trimmed by 6 bases and J by 3 bases, 11 bases remained unmatched. This CDR3 is 16 amino acids long. The CDR3: CASRFRGQKYYNEQFF. The CDR3 bases are TGTGCCAGCAGGTTTCGGGGACAGAAGTACTACAATGAGCAGTTCTTC.